This TCR beta chain originates from a study of blood T cell repertoires in COVID-19. Participant ages covered roughly 18 to 89 years across around 25 US areas. The CDR3 sequence is 15 residues long. V gave up 2 bases and J gave up 6 bases; unmatched junction bases: 6. Germline-derived CDR1 and CDR2 are MGHRA and YSYEKL. Only in-frame clones appear in the TCRdb table, and some are missing; sequencing was by immunoSEQ multiplex PCR. The sample carries some 430,000 clones, less than 95% recorded once. The chain recombines TRBV4-1 with TRBJ2-1; 8 bases agree with TRBD2. The TCR originated in a man aged 18 to 30 who had recovered from COVID-19. The specimen was PBMCs or T cells enriched from blood (not recorded which). The CDR3 DNA is TGCGCCAGCAGCCAACCGACTAGCGCGGCCAATGAGCAGTTCTTC. Amino acid sequence: CASSQPTSAANEQFF.